What follows are 14 T cell receptor beta chains derived from one specimen sequenced in a study of human T cells and chemical hapten exposure. Noted time point: patch test 3, about 24 weeks after DPC sensitization. Stated treatment: therapeutic diphenylcyclopropenone sensitization with weekly scalp DPC. TCRdb ran MiXCR on the RACE reads and lists one entry per CDR3 protein. Here the sample spans some 30,000 distinct CDR3 sequences, approximately 6% being singletons. The material sequenced was whole blood, taken in connection with sensitization to the hapten diphenylcyclopropenone (DPC). Source of these receptors: a man aged 25 to 40 with alopecia areata. Some clones in this sample may be carry-over from other donors' samples.

This clonotype was observed at least ten times. The rearrangement uses TRBV9 and TRBJ2-1, with D uncertain. CDR1 and CDR2 from the germline V gene are SGDLS and YYNGEE. This CDR3 has 13 amino acids. The germline V and J ends were trimmed by 5 bases and 1 base, with 7 bases remaining between them. This CDR3 is CASSPESYNEQFF. The CDR3 nucleotides are TGTGCCAGCAGTCCGGAGTCCTACAATGAGCAGTTCTTC.

This clonotype was seen at least ten times. The J gene is TRBJ2-1, the V gene TRBV20-1; 11 nucleotides agree with TRBD2. CDR1 DFQATT and CDR2 SNEGSKA come from the germline V gene (reference sequence). This CDR3 spans 14 amino acids. V was clipped by 3 bases and J by 10 bases; unmatched bases: 8. CDR3 sequence (DNA): TGCAGTGCTAGCTCATTAGCGGGGGGGTCGGAGCAGTTCTTC. As protein: CSASSLAGGSEQFF.

Sample share makes this clonotype large. The chain employs TRBV20-1 and TRBJ1-3; TRBD1 might be the D (5 bases). The CDR3 is 13 residues long. Between the trimmed V and J ends, which lost 3 bases and 5 bases, there was a span of 11 bases. From germline, CDR1 is DFQATT and CDR2 SNEGSKA (reference sequence). Here the CDR3 reads CSASTRERNTIYF. CDR3 coding DNA: TGCAGTGCTAGCACCAGGGAAAGAAACACCATATATTTT.

This clonotype has more than one count but fewer than ten. A much larger clone differs from this one at a single base, so this may be a read error. In DNA form, the CDR3 reads TGTGTCAGCAGTGAAGAGGGAGGCGAAAGGGGTTATTTT. Translation gives CVSSEEGGERGYF. The chain combines TRBV2 with TRBJ2-3; D is possibly TRBD2 (6 bases). Germline V gives CDR1 SNHLY, CDR2 FYNNEI. This CDR3 is 13 amino acids long.

This clonotype showed up many times. The V gene is TRBV6-5, the J gene TRBJ2-3, with D perhaps matching TRBD2 (6 bases). Germline lookup yields CDR1 MNHEY and CDR2 SVGAGI. V was clipped by 6 bases and J by 2 bases, with 15 bases between them. The CDR3 contains 15 residues. Written as DNA, the CDR3 is TGTGCCAGCAGCCCCGGCGCGGGGCCCACAGATACGCAGTATTTT. Its protein is CASSPGAGPTDTQYF.

This clonotype was seen many times. This chain connects TRBV6-6 to TRBJ2-7; TRBD1 matches 11 bases. The CDR3 is 16 residues long. Germline trimming cut 4 bases from V and 5 bases from J; bases unmatched to any gene: 10. Germline V gene sequence: CDR1 MNHNY, CDR2 SVGAGI (reference sequence). The CDR3 protein is CASSSLQGQGGNEQYF. The CDR3 DNA follows: TGTGCCAGCAGTTCCTTGCAGGGACAGGGGGGCAACGAGCAGTACTTC.

This clonotype was counted at least ten times. The rearrangement links TRBV6-2 or TRBV6-3 to TRBJ2-1; D is unclear. The length of the CDR3 is 16 residues. Per the germline V gene, CDR1 is MNHEY and CDR2 is SVGEGT. V gave up 0 bases and J gave up 0 bases, with 9 bases separating them. CDR3 in DNA: TGTGCCAGCAGTTACTCGAGGCAGAGCTCCTACAATGAGCAGTTCTTC. Translated, it gives CASSYSRQSSYNEQFF.

This clonotype was seen at least ten times. The V gene is TRBV20-1, the J gene TRBJ2-5; D may be TRBD1 (6 bases). V lost 3 bases, J lost 5 bases, and 16 bases lay in between. Germline CDR1 DFQATT, CDR2 SNEGSKA (reference sequence). The CDR3 runs to 14 residues. This CDR3 is CSARETGPWETQYF. The CDR3 DNA sequence: TGCAGTGCTAGGGAGACAGGACCATGGGAGACCCAGTACTTC.

This clonotype has ten or more counts. The chain recombines TRBV27 with TRBJ1-4; tentative D call: TRBD1 (6 bases). Germline-derived CDR1 and CDR2 are MNHEY and SMNVEV (reference sequence). V was trimmed by 6 bases and J by 11 bases, leaving 16 bases between them. CDR3 length: 13 amino acids. This CDR3 reads CASSLLSRGKLFF. In DNA, the CDR3 is TGTGCCAGCAGCCTCTTGTCTAGGGGGAAACTGTTTTTT.

This clonotype was seen many times. The CDR3 sequence is CATSARDRGEQYF. The CDR3, as DNA: TGTGCCACCAGTGCTCGGGACAGGGGCGAGCAGTACTTC. The chain is built from TRBV24-1 and TRBJ2-7; 10 bases map to TRBD1. This CDR3 is built from 13 residues. The germline CDR1 and CDR2 sequences are KGHDR and SFDVKD. V was clipped by 5 bases and J by 6 bases; unmatched bases: 3.

A remark on this clonotype: A much larger clone is a single base away; this may be a read error. CDR3 sequence: CASSLGGEDSPLHF. The CDR3 nucleotides are TGTGCCAGCAGCTTAGGAGGGGAAGATTCACCCCTCCACTTT. The V gene is TRBV7-9, the J gene TRBJ1-6, with D maybe TRBD1 (5 bases). Per germline, CDR1 SEHNR and CDR2 FQNEAQ (reference sequence). Trimming pared 1 base from V and 8 bases from J, leaving 9 bases between. The CDR3 loop spans 14 amino acids.

The table lists this clonotype with many counts. The CDR3 DNA is TGTGCCAGCAGTCCCGGGAAAGGAACCGGGGAGCTGTTTTTT. This sequence encodes CASSPGKGTGELFF. This sequence joins TRBV12-3 or TRBV12-4 and TRBJ2-2; D perhaps matches TRBD2 (5 bases). Trimming pared 5 bases from V and 5 bases from J, leaving 12 bases between. The CDR3 totals 14 residues.

This clonotype has a count of ten or more. This chain connects TRBV29-1 to TRBJ2-3; no clear D gene. The V end was cut by 6 bases, the J end by 0 bases, with 28 bases between. Germline-derived CDR1 and CDR2 are SQVTM and ANQGSEA. This CDR3 has 19 amino acids. The CDR3 region has the DNA TGCAGCGTCCTTGGGGTTAGCACAGATACGCAGGTTAGCACAGATACGCAGTATTTT. It translates to CSVLGVSTDTQVSTDTQYF.

V and J are TRBV5-1 and TRBJ2-3; D call uncertain. CDR1 and CDR2 (germline): SGHRS, YFSETQ. CDR3 length equals 12 residues. Trimming pared 2 bases from V and 5 bases from J, leaving 6 bases between. The CDR3 protein is CASSLPGDTQYF. The CDR3 DNA reads as TGCGCCAGCAGCTTACCAGGAGATACGCAGTATTTT.